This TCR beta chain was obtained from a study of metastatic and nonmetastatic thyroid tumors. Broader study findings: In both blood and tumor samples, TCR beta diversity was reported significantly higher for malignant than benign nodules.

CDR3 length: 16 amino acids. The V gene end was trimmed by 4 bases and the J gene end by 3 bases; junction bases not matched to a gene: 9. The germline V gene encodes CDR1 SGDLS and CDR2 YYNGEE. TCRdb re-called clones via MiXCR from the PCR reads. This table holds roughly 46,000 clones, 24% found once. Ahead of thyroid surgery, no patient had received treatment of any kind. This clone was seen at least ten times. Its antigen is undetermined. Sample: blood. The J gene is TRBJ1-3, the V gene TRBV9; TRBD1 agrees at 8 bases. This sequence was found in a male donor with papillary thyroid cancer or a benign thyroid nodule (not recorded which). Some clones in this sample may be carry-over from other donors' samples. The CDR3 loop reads CASSLHAGTGGNTIYF. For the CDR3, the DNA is TGTGCCAGCAGCTTACACGCCGGGACAGGTGGAAACACCATATATTTT.